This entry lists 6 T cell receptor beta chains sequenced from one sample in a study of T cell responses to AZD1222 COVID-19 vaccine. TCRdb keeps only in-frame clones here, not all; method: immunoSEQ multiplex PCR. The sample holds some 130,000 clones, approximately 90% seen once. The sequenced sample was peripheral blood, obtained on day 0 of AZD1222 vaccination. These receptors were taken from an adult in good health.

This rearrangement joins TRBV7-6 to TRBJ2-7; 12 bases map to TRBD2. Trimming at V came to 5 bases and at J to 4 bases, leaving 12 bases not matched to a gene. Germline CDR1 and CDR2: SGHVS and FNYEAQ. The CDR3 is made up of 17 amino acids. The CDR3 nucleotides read TGTGCCAGCAGCGCCCCGCTGACTAGCGGGAGTTGGTACGAGCAGTACTTC. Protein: CASSAPLTSGSWYEQYF.

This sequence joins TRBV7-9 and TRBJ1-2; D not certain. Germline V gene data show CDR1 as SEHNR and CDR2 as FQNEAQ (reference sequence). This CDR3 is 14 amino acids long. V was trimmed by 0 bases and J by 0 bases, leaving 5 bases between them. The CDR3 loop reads CASSLASANYGYTF. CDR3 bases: TGTGCCAGCAGCTTAGCCTCAGCTAACTATGGCTACACCTTC.

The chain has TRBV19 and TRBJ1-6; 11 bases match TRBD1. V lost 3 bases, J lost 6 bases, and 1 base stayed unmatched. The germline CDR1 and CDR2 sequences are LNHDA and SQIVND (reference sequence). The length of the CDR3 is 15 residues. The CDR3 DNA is TGTGCCAGTAGTATCGGGACAGGGGGTAATTCACCCCTCCACTTT. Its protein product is CASSIGTGGNSPLHF.

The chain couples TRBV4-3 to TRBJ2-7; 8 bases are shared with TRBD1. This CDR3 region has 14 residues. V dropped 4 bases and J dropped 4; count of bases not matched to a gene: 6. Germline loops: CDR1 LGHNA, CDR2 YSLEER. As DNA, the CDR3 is TGCGCCAGCAGCCTTCGGACAGGGCCTTACGAGCAGTACTTC. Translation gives CASSLRTGPYEQYF.

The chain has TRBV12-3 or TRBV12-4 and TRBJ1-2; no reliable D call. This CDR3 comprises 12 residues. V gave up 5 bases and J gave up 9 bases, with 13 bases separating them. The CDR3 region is CASSISRGRYTF. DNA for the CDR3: TGTGCCAGCAGTATTTCACGGGGTCGCTACACCTTC.

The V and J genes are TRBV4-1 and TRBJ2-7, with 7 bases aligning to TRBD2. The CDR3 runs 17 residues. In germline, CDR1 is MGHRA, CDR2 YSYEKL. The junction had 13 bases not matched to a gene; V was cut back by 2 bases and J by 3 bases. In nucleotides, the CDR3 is TGCGCCAGCAGCCAATCCAGCCTGGGACTAACGTACTACGAGCAGTACTTC. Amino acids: CASSQSSLGLTYYEQYF.